This T cell receptor (beta chain) was sequenced for a study of CD8 T cells in Susac syndrome. This CDR3 is built from 14 residues. V was shortened by 5 bases and J by 3 bases, with 14 bases between the two germline ends. Looked up from germline, CDR1 is MDHEN and CDR2 is SYDVKM. Random hexamers primed reverse transcription of about 0.5 to 1 ug RNA. MiXCR, applied by TCRdb to the immunoSEQ multiplex PCR reads, yields one record per CDR3 protein. The sample consists of about 250,000 distinct CDR3 sequences, around 93% of them appearing once. Material: CD4+ T cells from PBMCs. The receptor comes from a human donor with multiple sclerosis. This chain uses TRBV28 with TRBJ2-7; tentative D call: TRBD1 (6 bases). CDR3 in DNA: TGTGCCAGCAGTACGGACAGTTCTTTCTACGAGCAGTACTTC. This sequence encodes CASSTDSSFYEQYF.